One sample yielded the 31 T cell receptor beta chains listed below, sequenced in a study of blood T cell repertoires in COVID-19. Repertoires were generated with immunoSEQ multiplex PCR, while TCRdb's copy carries only in-frame clones and drops some. Here the sample spans 200,000 to 250,000 clones, approximately 78% being singletons. The source material was peripheral blood. The receptors were gathered from a woman over 75 with COVID-19, enrolled during active disease.

The J gene is TRBJ1-5, the V gene TRBV19; 9 bases match TRBD1. The CDR3 is made up of 17 amino acids. Per the germline V gene, CDR1 is LNHDA and CDR2 is SQIVND (reference sequence). V shed 1 base, J shed 2 bases, and the junction held 6 bases outside the gene matches. The CDR3 protein is CASSIVRGQGRNQPQHF. The CDR3 nucleotides are TGTGCCAGTAGTATAGTGAGGGGACAGGGACGCAATCAGCCCCAGCATTTT. Looking up the rest from reference TRBV19 and TRBJ1-5 gives the full variable domain: DGGITQSPKYLFRKEGQNVTLSCEQNLNHDAMYWYRQDPGQGLRLIYYSQIVNDFQKGDIAEGYSVSREKKESFPLTVTSAQKNPTAFYLCASSIVRGQGRNQPQHFGDGTRLSIL.

The genes are TRBV30 and TRBJ1-5, with D perhaps TRBD1 (5 bases). The CDR3 has 17 residues. Between the trimmed V and J ends, which lost 0 bases and 3 bases, there was a span of 18 bases. Germline V lookup: CDR1 GTSNPN, CDR2 SVGIG (reference sequence). CDR3 DNA: TGTGCCTGGAGTGTACGGTTGGCAGGGAGGTTCAATCAGCCCCAGCATTTT. Residues: CAWSVRLAGRFNQPQHF.

V and J are TRBV7-2 and TRBJ1-2; 8 bases fit TRBD1. CDR1 and CDR2 from the germline V gene are SGHTA and FQGNSA. J lost 1 base, V lost 3 bases, and 4 bases had no gene match. The length of the CDR3 is 15 residues. This CDR3 is CASSFQGALNYGYTF. In DNA form, the CDR3 reads TGTGCCAGCAGCTTCCAGGGGGCTCTTAACTATGGCTACACCTTC.

The chain employs TRBV18 and TRBJ1-5; unclear D gene. Per the germline V gene, CDR1 is KGHSH and CDR2 is LQKENI. With 5 bases removed from V and 0 bases from J, the gap between germline ends came to 8 bases. This CDR3 has 14 residues. The CDR3 loop reads CASSDTYSNQPQHF. The CDR3 nucleotides are TGTGCCAGCTCAGACACGTATAGCAATCAGCCCCAGCATTTT.

V gene TRBV7-3 combines with J gene TRBJ2-6; TRBD2 aligns across 11 bases. Germline CDR1 SGHTA, CDR2 FQGTGA. The V segment lost 5 bases and the J segment 0 bases; nucleotides outside the gene matches: 6. The CDR3 spans 18 residues. The CDR3 loop is CASSPRLAGSSGANVLTF. The CDR3 DNA is TGTGCCAGCAGCCCGCGACTAGCGGGAAGCTCTGGGGCCAACGTCCTGACTTTC.

The rearrangement uses TRBV5-1 and TRBJ1-3; D may be TRBD1 (6 bases). From germline, CDR1 is SGHRS and CDR2 YFSETQ. The CDR3 runs 14 residues. The V end lost 5 bases, the J end lost 0 bases, and 9 bases lay between the germline ends. The CDR3 reads CASRQDSSGNTIYF. In DNA form, the CDR3 reads TGCGCCAGCAGACAGGACAGCTCTGGAAACACCATATATTTT.

This clone was seen just once. The chain employs TRBV18 and TRBJ1-1, with D perhaps matching TRBD1 (5 bases). Germline CDR1 is KGHSH and CDR2 is LQKENI. Trimming removed 5 bases from V and 1 base from J, with 14 bases in between. This CDR3 has 15 amino acids. CDR3 residues: CASSALGRANTEAFF. The CDR3 DNA sequence: TGTGCCAGCTCAGCCCTCGGCAGGGCGAACACTGAAGCTTTCTTT.

The genes are TRBV7-6 and TRBJ1-1; no definite D call. In germline, CDR1 is SGHVS, CDR2 FNYEAQ. Trimming cost V 10 bases and J 1 base, with 7 bases left between them. The CDR3 covers 11 residues. DNA of the CDR3: TGTGCCATCACAGCGAACACTGAAGCTTTCTTT. It is translated as CAITANTEAFF.

The rearrangement joins TRBV5-4 to TRBJ2-3, with 7 bases that match TRBD2. There are 16 residues in the CDR3. Germline lookup yields CDR1 SGHNT and CDR2 YYREEE (reference sequence). J was trimmed by 4 bases and V by 5 bases; bases with no gene match: 13. CDR3 amino acids: CASRVVVGGNSDTQYF. The CDR3 bases are TGTGCCAGCAGGGTGGTGGTCGGGGGGAATTCAGATACGCAGTATTTT.

In this sample, this clone turned up once. The chain recombines TRBV11-3 with TRBJ1-1; 7 nucleotides agree with TRBD1. V shed 1 base, J shed 6 bases, and the junction held 17 bases outside the gene matches. Germline V CDR1 and CDR2: SGHNT, YENEEA. CDR3 length equals 18 residues. For the CDR3, the DNA is TGTGCCAGCAGCTTAGTAGGTGGGGGCGGAGAACAGGGGCCTGAAGCTTTCTTT. This sequence encodes CASSLVGGGGEQGPEAFF.

V is TRBV20-1 and J is TRBJ1-1; D perhaps matches TRBD1 (6 bases). Trimming left V 6 bases short and J 4 bases short, with 9 bases between. The germline gives CDR1 DFQATT, CDR2 SNEGSKA (reference sequence). This CDR3 is 11 amino acids long. The CDR3 bases are TGCAGTGCAAGGACAGTCACTGAAGCTTTCTTT. It encodes CSARTVTEAFF.

The chain carries TRBV5-4 and TRBJ1-1; 10 nucleotides agree with TRBD1. V lost 4 bases, J lost 7 bases, and 10 bases stayed unmatched. Germline values: CDR1 SGHNT, CDR2 YYREEE (reference sequence). The CDR3 consists of 15 residues. CDR3 region: CASSLKKGQGNEAFF. For the CDR3, the DNA is TGTGCCAGCAGCCTTAAAAAGGGACAGGGGAATGAAGCTTTCTTT. Drawing the rest from reference TRBV5-4 and TRBJ1-1, the complete variable domain is ETGVTQSPTHLIKTRGQQVTLRCSSQSGHNTVSWYQQALGQGPQFIFQYYREEENGRGNFPPRFSGLQFPNYSSELNVNALELDDSALYLCASSLKKGQGNEAFFGQGTRLTVV.

This rearrangement joins TRBV3-1 (or the pseudogene TRBV3-2) to TRBJ1-1; D call uncertain. CDR1 LGHDT and CDR2 YNNKEL come from the germline V gene (reference sequence). V was cut by 0 bases and J by 7 bases, with 9 bases left in between. CDR3 size: 13 residues. For the CDR3, the DNA is TGTGCCAGCAGCCAAGATCTGGGGAGTGAAGCTTTCTTT. The encoded protein is CASSQDLGSEAFF.

V is TRBV5-8 and J is TRBJ1-1; 8 bases align to TRBD1. CDR1 and CDR2 from the germline V gene are SGHTS and YDEGEE. The V segment lost 4 bases and the J segment 11 bases; nucleotides outside the gene matches: 13. CDR3 size: 14 residues. The CDR3 spells CASSVGQGHEDAFF. The CDR3 bases are TGTGCCAGCAGCGTTGGACAGGGCCATGAGGACGCTTTCTTT. Combining the CDR3 with reference TRBV5-8 and TRBJ1-1 gives the whole variable domain EAGVTQSPTHLIKTRGQQATLRCSPISGHTSVYWYQQALGLGLQFLLWYDEGEERNRGNFPPRFSGRQFPNYSSELNVNALELEDSALYLCASSVGQGHEDAFFGQGTRLTVV.

The rearrangement joins TRBV7-9 to TRBJ2-7; the match to TRBD2 covers 10 bases. Unmatched junction bases numbered 4, after V lost 2 bases and J lost 6 bases. Looked up from germline, CDR1 is SEHNR and CDR2 is FQNEAQ (reference sequence). This CDR3 spans 14 amino acids. The CDR3 is CASSLRGLAVEQYF. CDR3 sequence (DNA): TGTGCCAGCAGCTTAAGAGGACTAGCGGTCGAGCAGTACTTC.

The rearrangement uses TRBV27 and TRBJ2-3; D is possibly TRBD1 (5 bases). With 7 bases removed from V and 1 base from J, the gap between germline ends came to 15 bases. Germline V gene lookup returns CDR1 MNHEY and CDR2 SMNVEV (reference sequence). CDR3 length: 15 amino acids. CDR3 nucleotide sequence: TGTGCCAGCACCCCCTGGGGCTTACGCACAGATACGCAGTATTTT. Amino acid sequence: CASTPWGLRTDTQYF.

This chain uses TRBV14 with TRBJ2-5, with D maybe TRBD1 (6 bases). The V and J ends lost 4 bases and 5 bases respectively, with 14 bases between them. The CDR3 runs 14 residues. Germline CDR1 reads SGHDN; CDR2 reads FVKESK. CDR3 sequence reads: CASSLKQGWETQYF. CDR3 DNA sequence: TGTGCCAGCAGCCTGAAACAGGGTTGGGAGACCCAGTACTTC.

The chain uses TRBV27 and TRBJ1-1; TRBD1 might be the D (6 bases). The CDR3 length is 13 residues. The V end lost 10 bases, the J end lost 0 bases, and 12 bases lay between the germline ends. Germline lookup yields CDR1 MNHEY and CDR2 SMNVEV (reference sequence). The CDR3 here is CATSGHMNTEAFF. As DNA, the CDR3 is TGTGCCACCTCGGGACACATGAACACTGAAGCTTTCTTT.

The chain is built from TRBV19 and TRBJ2-7, with D possibly TRBD2 on 5 matching bases. The length of the CDR3 is 16 residues. Trimming removed 6 bases at V and 0 bases at J, with 18 bases between. In germline, CDR1 is LNHDA, CDR2 SQIVND (reference sequence). The CDR3 DNA reads TGTGCCAGTAGCAACCCCGGGGAAGGGAGCTCCTACGAGCAGTACTTC. This sequence encodes CASSNPGEGSSYEQYF.

The chain has TRBV19 and TRBJ1-3, with TRBD1 identical over 8 bases. The CDR3 consists of 15 residues. J lost 2 bases, V lost 3 bases, and 3 bases had no gene match. CDR1 is LNHDA and CDR2 is SQIVND in the germline V gene (reference sequence). CDR3 DNA sequence: TGTGCCAGTAGTATGCCGACAGGGGCTGGAAACACCATATATTTT. Translation gives CASSMPTGAGNTIYF.

The chain recombines TRBV6-5 with TRBJ1-6; D is unclear. Trimming left V 7 bases short and J 0 bases short, with 10 bases between. Looked up from germline, CDR1 is MNHEY and CDR2 is SVGAGI. The CDR3 consists of 15 residues. The CDR3 is CASTPMSSYNSPLHF. The CDR3 DNA sequence: TGTGCCAGCACCCCGATGAGCTCCTATAATTCACCCCTCCACTTT.

The rearrangement joins TRBV30 to TRBJ2-1; the D gene is possibly TRBD1 (6 bases). This CDR3 comprises 14 residues. CDR1 and CDR2 from the germline V gene are GTSNPN and SVGIG (reference sequence). The ends were cut back, 0 bases at V and 9 bases at J, with 15 bases in the middle. The CDR3 nucleotides are TGTGCCTGGAGTGTACCCCCTAGCAGGGGTGAGCAGTTCTTC. It encodes CAWSVPPSRGEQFF.

This clone was observed a handful of times. This chain links TRBV27 with TRBJ1-1; 7 nucleotides match TRBD1. J lost 0 bases, V lost 2 bases, and 3 bases had no gene match. Germline V lookup: CDR1 MNHEY, CDR2 SMNVEV (reference sequence). The CDR3 consists of 15 residues. This chain's CDR3 is CASSLGQALNTEAFF. The CDR3 DNA is TGTGCCAGCAGTTTAGGACAGGCGTTGAACACTGAAGCTTTCTTT.

This chain uses TRBV3-1 (or the pseudogene TRBV3-2) with TRBJ1-2; maybe TRBD1 (5 bases). Germline-derived CDR1 and CDR2 are LGHDT and YNNKEL (reference sequence). The ends were cut back, 0 bases at V and 4 bases at J, with 9 bases in the middle. This CDR3 spans 14 amino acids. The CDR3 here is CASSQEGDTYGYTF. In nucleotides, the CDR3 is TGTGCCAGCAGCCAAGAAGGGGATACCTATGGCTACACCTTC.

The rearrangement joins TRBV10-3 to TRBJ2-3; 15 bases are a match to TRBD2. Trimming removed 3 bases from V and 9 bases from J; junction bases left unmatched: 10. CDR1 is ENHRY, CDR2 SYGVKD, per germline. The CDR3 runs to 17 residues. The CDR3 bases are TGTGCCATCAGTGACTCTCCGGGACTAGCGGGAGGTCTAACGCAGTATTTT. Translated: CAISDSPGLAGGLTQYF.

This chain connects TRBV5-8 to TRBJ1-5, with D hard to call. V was shortened by 6 bases and J by 6 bases, with 16 bases between the two germline ends. The CDR3 totals 14 residues. The germline V gene has CDR1 SGHTS and CDR2 YDEGEE. CDR3 in amino acids: CASTRGGIGQPQHF. The CDR3 DNA is TGTGCCAGCACGCGAGGTGGTATTGGTCAGCCCCAGCATTTT.

This clone was recorded a few times. V and J are TRBV5-1 and TRBJ1-2, with 9 positions matching TRBD1. The CDR3 covers 15 residues. J lost 4 bases, V lost 3 bases, and 7 bases had no gene match. Germline loops: CDR1 SGHRS, CDR2 YFSETQ. The CDR3 here is CASSSRQGEGYGYTF. The CDR3, as DNA: TGCGCCAGCAGCTCCCGACAGGGGGAGGGCTATGGCTACACCTTC.

The gene calls are TRBV19 and TRBJ2-1; 11 bases line up with TRBD2. The CDR3 is 15 amino acids. V dropped 11 bases and J dropped 5; count of bases not matched to a gene: 11. Germline CDR1 and CDR2: LNHDA and SQIVND (reference sequence). The CDR3 loop reads CAGQGLAEMDNEQFF. CDR3 coding DNA: TGTGCCGGCCAGGGACTAGCGGAGATGGACAATGAGCAGTTCTTC.

The chain carries TRBV2 and TRBJ1-6, with TRBD1 matching 7 bases. V shed 6 bases and J 0 bases; nucleotides not matched to a gene: 2. CDR1 is SNHLY, CDR2 FYNNEI, per germline. The CDR3 totals 15 residues. The CDR3 DNA reads as TGTGCCAGCAGACAGGGGAGCTCCTATAATTCACCCCTCCACTTT. Protein product: CASRQGSSYNSPLHF.

The rearrangement links TRBV18 to TRBJ2-2; possibly TRBD2 for D (5 bases). The CDR3 is made up of 12 amino acids. Deletions cut 8 bases from V and 1 base from J, with 5 bases between. Germline CDR1 and CDR2: KGHSH and LQKENI. The CDR3 bases are TGTGCCAGCGCGGGGAACACCGGGGAGCTGTTTTTT. The encoded protein is CASAGNTGELFF.

This clone came up once. The chain is built from TRBV5-4 and TRBJ2-1; 8 bases align to TRBD2. J gave up 10 bases and V 4 bases, and 7 bases lay outside the gene matches. The CDR3 covers 13 residues. Germline V gene sequence: CDR1 SGHNT, CDR2 YYREEE (reference sequence). Here the CDR3 reads CASSTGLAGEQFF. The CDR3 coding sequence is TGTGCCAGCAGCACCGGACTAGCTGGGGAGCAGTTCTTC.